This record concerns one T cell receptor beta chain sequence. Its target is not known. The data derive from a study of T-cell reconstitution after alpha-beta-depleted transplantation in children. Findings and caveats of the study: TCRbeta diversity was high at day 60 in some patients (a result of surviving recipient T cells and thymic progenitors). Fresh T-cell production supplied most of the T-cell counts and diversity seen one year after transplant. Expanded graft clones numbering several hundred reportedly gave rise to alpha-beta T cells about two months after transplant.

J lost 3 bases, V lost 4 bases, and 9 bases had no gene match. The germline V gene has CDR1 LGHDT and CDR2 YNNKEL (reference sequence). The CDR3 totals 16 residues. Researchers prepared the TCRbeta library using unique molecular identifiers, the study reports. TCRdb re-called the PCR reads with MiXCR, one entry per CDR3 protein. The repertoire holds 700,000 to 950,000 distinct CDR3 sequences, less than 20% seen once, with approximately 5% in the top ten. The V call is TRBV3-1, the J call TRBJ2-7, with 10 bases aligning to TRBD2. The clonotype was recovered from a male patient younger than 18 who had a stem cell transplant for acute lymphoblastic leukemia, so the T cells may come from the graft donor. Sequences were derived from PBMCs, mostly from graft donor cells, sampled 360 days after TCRalphabeta/CD19-depleted stem cell transplant. CDR3 region: CASSPQSGRGIYEQYF. Here the CDR3 DNA reads TGTGCCAGCAGCCCACAGAGCGGGAGGGGGATCTACGAGCAGTACTTC.